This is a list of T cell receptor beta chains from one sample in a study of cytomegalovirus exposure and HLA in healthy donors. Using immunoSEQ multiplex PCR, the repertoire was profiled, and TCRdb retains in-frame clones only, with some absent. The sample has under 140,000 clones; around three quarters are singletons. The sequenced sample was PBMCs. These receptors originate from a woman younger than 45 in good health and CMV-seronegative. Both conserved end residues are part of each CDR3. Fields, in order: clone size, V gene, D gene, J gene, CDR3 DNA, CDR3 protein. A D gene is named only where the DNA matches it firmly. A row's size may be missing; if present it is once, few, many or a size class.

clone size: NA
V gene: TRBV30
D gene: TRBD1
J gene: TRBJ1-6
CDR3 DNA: TGTGCCTGGAACGGGGGACAGCCTAATTCACCCCTCCACTTT
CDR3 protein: CAWNGGQPNSPLHF

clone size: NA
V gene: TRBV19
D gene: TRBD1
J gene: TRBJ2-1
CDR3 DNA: TGTGCCAGTAGACAGGGGGCGCGGGATGAGCAGTTCTTC
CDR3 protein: CASRQGARDEQFF

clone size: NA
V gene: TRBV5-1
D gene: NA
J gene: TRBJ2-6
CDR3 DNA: TGCGCCAGCACCCTACAGGACTCTGGGGCCAACGTCCTGACTTTC
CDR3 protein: CASTLQDSGANVLTF

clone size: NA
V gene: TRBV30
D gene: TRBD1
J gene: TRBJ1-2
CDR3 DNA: TGTGCCTGGATGGACAGGGGGAGTATGGGGTATGGCTACACCTTC
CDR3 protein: CAWMDRGSMGYGYTF

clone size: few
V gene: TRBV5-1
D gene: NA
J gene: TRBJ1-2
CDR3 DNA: TGCGCCAGCAGCTTAGCGGGGTTAAGTGGCTACACCTTC
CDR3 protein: CASSLAGLSGYTF

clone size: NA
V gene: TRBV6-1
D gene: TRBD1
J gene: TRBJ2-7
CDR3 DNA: TGTGCAGCGCCCGGGACAGGGAACTACGAGCAGTACTTC
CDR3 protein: CAAPGTGNYEQYF

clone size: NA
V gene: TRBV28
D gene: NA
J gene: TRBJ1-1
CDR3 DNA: TGTGCCAGCAGTTTAGGAGGCAGCATAAACACTGAAGCTTTCTTT
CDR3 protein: CASSLGGSINTEAFF

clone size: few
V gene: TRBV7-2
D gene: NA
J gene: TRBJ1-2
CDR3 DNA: TGTGCCAGCAGCAGATCAGAGGATGGAGGCTATGGCTACACCTTC
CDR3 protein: CASSRSEDGGYGYTF

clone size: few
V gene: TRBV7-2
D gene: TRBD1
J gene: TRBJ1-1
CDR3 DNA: TGTGCCAGCAGCTCTCCACACAGGGGAATCACTGAAGCTTTCTTT
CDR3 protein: CASSSPHRGITEAFF

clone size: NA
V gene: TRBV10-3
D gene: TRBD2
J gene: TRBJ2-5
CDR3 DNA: TGTGCCATCAGTGGATCAGCGGGATGGGAAGAGACCCAGTACTTC
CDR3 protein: CAISGSAGWEETQYF

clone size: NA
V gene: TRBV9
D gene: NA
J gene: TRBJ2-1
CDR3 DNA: TGTGCCAGCAGCGTGGCTACTTGGGGGCTAGACCCCACCTACAATGAGCAGTTCTTC
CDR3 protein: CASSVATWGLDPTYNEQFF

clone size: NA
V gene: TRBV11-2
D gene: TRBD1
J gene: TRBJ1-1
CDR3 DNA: TGTGCCAGCAGCGACAGGACAGGGGCGCACACTGAAGCTTTCTTT
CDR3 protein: CASSDRTGAHTEAFF

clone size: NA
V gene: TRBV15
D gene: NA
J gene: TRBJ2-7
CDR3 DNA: TGTGCCACCAGCATAGGCAGGGAAAACTACGAGCAGTACTTC
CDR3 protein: CATSIGRENYEQYF

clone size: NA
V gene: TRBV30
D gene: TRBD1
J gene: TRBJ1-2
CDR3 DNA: TGTGCCTGGCGTACCTCCCGGGACAGGGCTAACTATGGCTACACCTTC
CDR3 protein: CAWRTSRDRANYGYTF

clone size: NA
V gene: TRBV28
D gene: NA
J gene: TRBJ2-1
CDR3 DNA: TGTGCCAGCAGCCCAGTCGGGGAGGAGCAGTTCTTC
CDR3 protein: CASSPVGEEQFF

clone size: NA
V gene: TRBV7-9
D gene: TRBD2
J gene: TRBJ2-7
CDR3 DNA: TGTGCCAGCAGCAAAACTAGCGGGAGTAACTACGAGCAGTACTTC
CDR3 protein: CASSKTSGSNYEQYF

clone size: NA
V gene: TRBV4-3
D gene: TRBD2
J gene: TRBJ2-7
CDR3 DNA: TGCGCCAGCAGCCAAGAGTCCAGCGGGGGCTCCTACGAGCAGTACTTC
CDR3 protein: CASSQESSGGSYEQYF

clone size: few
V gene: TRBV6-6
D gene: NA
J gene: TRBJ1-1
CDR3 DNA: TGTGCCAGCAGTTACGGTCGGGCTGAAGCTTTCTTT
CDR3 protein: CASSYGRAEAFF

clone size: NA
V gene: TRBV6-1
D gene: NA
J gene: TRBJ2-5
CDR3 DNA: TGTGCCAGCAGTGATTTCGGTACAGGACAAGAGACCCAGTACTTC
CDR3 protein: CASSDFGTGQETQYF

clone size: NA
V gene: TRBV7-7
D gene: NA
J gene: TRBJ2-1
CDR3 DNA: TGTGCCAGCAGCTTGAGCGGGACATCGAATGAGCAGTTCTTC
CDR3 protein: CASSLSGTSNEQFF

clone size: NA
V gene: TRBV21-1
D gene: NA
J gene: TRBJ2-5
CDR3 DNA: TGTGCCAGCAGCACCCACAGGGGGCGGGAGACCCAGTACTTC
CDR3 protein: CASSTHRGRETQYF

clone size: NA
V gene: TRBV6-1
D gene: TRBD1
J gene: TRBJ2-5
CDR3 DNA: TGTGCCATCCTACAGACAGGGCTGGGGGAGGAGACCCAGTACTTC
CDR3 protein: CAILQTGLGEETQYF

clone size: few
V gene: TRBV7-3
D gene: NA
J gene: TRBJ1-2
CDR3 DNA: TGTGCCAGCAGCTTATTGGGAGGGAACTATGGCTACACCTTC
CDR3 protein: CASSLLGGNYGYTF

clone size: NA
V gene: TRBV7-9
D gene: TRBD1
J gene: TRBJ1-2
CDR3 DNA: TGTGCCAGCAGTTCACCAACGACAGGGGGCGATTCCGGCTACACCTTC
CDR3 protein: CASSSPTTGGDSGYTF

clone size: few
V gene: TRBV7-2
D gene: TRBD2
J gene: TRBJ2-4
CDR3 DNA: TGTGCCAGCAGCGCAAGAACTAGCGGGGTAGCCAAAAACATTCAGTACTTC
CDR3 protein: CASSARTSGVAKNIQYF

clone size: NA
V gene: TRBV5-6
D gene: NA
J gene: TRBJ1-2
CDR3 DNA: TGTGCCAGCAGCTCCGACAAAACTTATGGCTACACCTTC
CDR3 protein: CASSSDKTYGYTF

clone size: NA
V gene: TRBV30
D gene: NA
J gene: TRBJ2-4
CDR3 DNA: TGTGCCTGGAGTGGGAACCCAACTACTCTTCAGTACTTC
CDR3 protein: CAWSGNPTTLQYF

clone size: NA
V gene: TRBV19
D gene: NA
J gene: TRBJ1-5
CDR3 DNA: TGTGCCAGTAGGCAGGCGGGTCAGCCCCAGCATTTT
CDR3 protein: CASRQAGQPQHF

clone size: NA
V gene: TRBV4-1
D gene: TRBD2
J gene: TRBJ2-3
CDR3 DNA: TGCGCCAGCAGCCAAAGCCCGGGACTAGAACCAGATACGCAGTATTTT
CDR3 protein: CASSQSPGLEPDTQYF

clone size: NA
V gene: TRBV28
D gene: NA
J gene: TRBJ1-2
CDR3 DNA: TGTGCCAGCAGTGTTACCACAGGGTGGGGCTATGGCTACACCTTC
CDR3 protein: CASSVTTGWGYGYTF

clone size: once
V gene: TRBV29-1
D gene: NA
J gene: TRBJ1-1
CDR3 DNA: TGCAGCGTCGCTCACAGGGCGAACACTGAAGCTTTCTTT
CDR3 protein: CSVAHRANTEAFF

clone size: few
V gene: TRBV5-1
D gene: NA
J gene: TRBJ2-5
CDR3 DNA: TGCGCCAGCAGCTCCGAGGCTTGGACTTCCGCGGCCGTTCAAGAGACCCAGTACTTC
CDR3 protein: CASSSEAWTSAAVQETQYF

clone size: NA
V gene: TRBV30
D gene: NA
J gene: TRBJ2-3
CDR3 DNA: TGTGCCTGTTTTTCCAGGTGGGGCACAGATACGCAGTATTTT
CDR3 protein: CACFSRWGTDTQYF

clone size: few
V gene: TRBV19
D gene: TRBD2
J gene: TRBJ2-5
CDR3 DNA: TGTGCCAGTAGTCCAGAGGGACTAGCGAGCCAAGAGACCCAGTACTTC
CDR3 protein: CASSPEGLASQETQYF

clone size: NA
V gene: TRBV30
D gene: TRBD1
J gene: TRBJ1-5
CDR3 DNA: TGTGCCTGGAGTGCCGCCGGGACAGGGAATCAGCCCCAGCATTTT
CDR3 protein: CAWSAAGTGNQPQHF

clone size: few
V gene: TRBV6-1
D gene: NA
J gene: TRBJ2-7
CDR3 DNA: TGTGCCAGCACCCGGACGGACTCGATCTCCTACGAGCAGTACTTC
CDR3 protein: CASTRTDSISYEQYF

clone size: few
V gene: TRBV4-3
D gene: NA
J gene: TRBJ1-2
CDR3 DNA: TGCGCCAGCAGCCTTGAGGACCGCGGGGGCTACACCTTC
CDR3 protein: CASSLEDRGGYTF

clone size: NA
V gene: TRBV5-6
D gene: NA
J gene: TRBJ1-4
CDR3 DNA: TGTGCCAGCAGCTTCCCCGGGGGGGAAAAACTGTTTTTT
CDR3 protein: CASSFPGGEKLFF

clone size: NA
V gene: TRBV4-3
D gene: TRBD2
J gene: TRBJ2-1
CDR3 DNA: TGCGCCAGCAGCCAAGTGGCGGGACTAGCGGGAGGATCCTACAATGAGCAGTTCTTC
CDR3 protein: CASSQVAGLAGGSYNEQFF

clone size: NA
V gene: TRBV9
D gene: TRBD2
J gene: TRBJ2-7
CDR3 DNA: TGTGCCAGCAGCGTACTAGCGGAGAGCTCCTACGAGCAGTACTTC
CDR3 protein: CASSVLAESSYEQYF

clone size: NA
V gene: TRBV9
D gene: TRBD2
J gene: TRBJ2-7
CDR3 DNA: TGTGCCAGCAGCGTAGGGTCTAGCGGGGTTAGCGAGCAGTACTTC
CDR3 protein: CASSVGSSGVSEQYF

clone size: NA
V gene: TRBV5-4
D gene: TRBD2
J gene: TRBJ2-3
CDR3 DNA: TGTGCCAGCAGCCGGGAGCGGGGGACTAGCACAGATACGCAGTATTTT
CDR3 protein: CASSRERGTSTDTQYF

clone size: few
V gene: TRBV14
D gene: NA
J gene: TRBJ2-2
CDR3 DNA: TGTGCCAGCAGCCAAGACCATAACACCGGGGAGCTGTTTTTT
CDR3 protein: CASSQDHNTGELFF

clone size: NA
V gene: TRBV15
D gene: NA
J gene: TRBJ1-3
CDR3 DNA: TGTGCCACCAGCAGAGATAGACTCTCTGGAAACACCATATATTTT
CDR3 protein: CATSRDRLSGNTIYF

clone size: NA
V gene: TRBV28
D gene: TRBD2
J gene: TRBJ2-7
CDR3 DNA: TGTGCCAGCAGTTCTTCCGGGACTAGCGGCCCTCTCCGCCCTTACGAGCAGTACTTC
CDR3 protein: CASSSSGTSGPLRPYEQYF

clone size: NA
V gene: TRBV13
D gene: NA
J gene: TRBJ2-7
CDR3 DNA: TGTGCCAGCAGCCCAACTCACAGCTCCTACGAGCAGTACTTC
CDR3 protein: CASSPTHSSYEQYF